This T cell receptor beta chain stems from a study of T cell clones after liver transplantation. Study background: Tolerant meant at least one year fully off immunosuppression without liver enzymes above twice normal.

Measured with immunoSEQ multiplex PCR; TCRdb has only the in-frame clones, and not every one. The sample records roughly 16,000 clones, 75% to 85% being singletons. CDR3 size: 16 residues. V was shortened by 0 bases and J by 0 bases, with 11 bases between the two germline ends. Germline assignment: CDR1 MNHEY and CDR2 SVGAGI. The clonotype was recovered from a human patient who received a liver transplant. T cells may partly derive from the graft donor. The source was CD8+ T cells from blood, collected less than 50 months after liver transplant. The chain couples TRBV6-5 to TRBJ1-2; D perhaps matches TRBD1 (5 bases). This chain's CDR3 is CASSYSMAGANYGYTF. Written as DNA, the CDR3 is TGTGCCAGCAGTTACTCGATGGCGGGGGCTAACTATGGCTACACCTTC.